One and the same sample provided the 19 T cell receptor beta chains below, sequenced in a study of identical twins. TCRdb used MiXCR to reprocess the 5' RACE reads, holding one entry per CDR3 protein. The profile shows more than 1.5 million distinct CDR3 sequences, less than 35% of them singletons. The sample consisted of cord blood. All receptors come from a newborn girl in good health.

The rearrangement uses TRBV25-1 and TRBJ2-2; the match to TRBD2 covers 7 bases. The CDR3 spans 16 residues. V gave up 1 base and J gave up 4 bases; unmatched junction bases: 6. Looked up from germline, CDR1 is MGHDK and CDR2 is SYGVNS. The CDR3 region is CASSESLSGSTGELFF. CDR3 nucleotides: TGTGCCAGCAGTGAATCCCTTAGCGGGTCCACCGGGGAGCTGTTTTTT.

The chain uses TRBV30 and TRBJ2-1, with D possibly TRBD1 on 5 matching bases. Looked up from germline, CDR1 is GTSNPN and CDR2 is SVGIG (reference sequence). This CDR3 is 14 amino acids long. The V end lost 2 bases, the J end lost 4 bases, and 12 bases lay between the germline ends. The chain's CDR3 is CAWSRGRVYNEQFF. CDR3 DNA: TGTGCCTGGAGTAGGGGCCGAGTTTACAATGAGCAGTTCTTC.

The chain couples TRBV7-2 to TRBJ1-2; D might be TRBD1 (6 bases). The CDR3 covers 18 residues. Germline-derived CDR1 and CDR2 are SGHTA and FQGNSA. V lost 1 base and J 5 bases, leaving 23 bases between the germline ends. In DNA form, the CDR3 reads TGTGCCAGCAGCTTAGGAGAGACAGGCCTCCCCCATATATATGGCTACACCTTC. This translates into CASSLGETGLPHIYGYTF.

Comments on this clonotype: One end of the junction fails to match germline, which may point to a read error. J is TRBJ1-2 and V is TRBV12-3 or TRBV12-4; D remains unclear. This CDR3 has 13 residues. CDR3 sequence reads: CASSPTPDYGCTF. Written as DNA, the CDR3 is TGTGCCAGCAGCCCCACCCCCGACTATGGCTGCACCTTC.

The chain combines TRBV20-1 with TRBJ2-3; TRBD1 or TRBD2 may be the D gene (5 bases each). Germline CDR1 is DFQATT and CDR2 is SNEGSKA (reference sequence). This CDR3 has 14 residues. V shed 6 bases and J shed 5 bases, with 18 bases lying between them. CDR3 amino acids: CSAIPGPRRDTQYF. The CDR3, as DNA: TGCAGTGCAATTCCGGGACCGAGAAGAGATACGCAGTATTTT.

A few counts support this clonotype. The genes are TRBV28 and TRBJ2-7, with 9 bases identical to TRBD2. This CDR3 is 16 amino acids long. Germline CDR1 reads MDHEN; CDR2 reads SYDVKM. Trimming took 6 bases from V and 2 from J; bases not matched to a gene: 11. The CDR3 DNA sequence: TGTGCCAGCAGGCCCCCTGGGACTAGCTACCCCTACGAGCAGTACTTC. Translating gives CASRPPGTSYPYEQYF.

The chain combines TRBV5-1 with TRBJ1-4, with 9 bases matching TRBD1. The germline gives CDR1 SGHRS, CDR2 YFSETQ. The ends lost 2 bases at V and 0 bases at J; junction bases unmatched: 11. CDR3 length: 19 residues. In DNA form, the CDR3 reads TGCGCCAGCAGCTTCGGCTACAGGACAGGGGCCGCAACTAATGAAAAACTGTTTTTT. It codes for CASSFGYRTGAATNEKLFF.

This clonotype appeared a few times. This chain links TRBV6-5 with TRBJ2-5; TRBD2 aligns across 14 bases. Judging by the DNA end, TRBJ2-7 fits better; the J call may be wrong. This CDR3 has 14 residues. CDR1 and CDR2 (germline): MNHEY, SVGAGI. This chain's CDR3 is CASSTGTSGSEQYF. The CDR3 DNA follows: TGTGCCAGCAGCACAGGGACTAGCGGGAGCGAGCAGTACTTC.

This clonotype has a count of ten or more. The genes are TRBV6-5 and TRBJ2-1; D ambiguous. This CDR3 is built from 13 residues. The V end was cut by 0 bases, the J end by 9 bases, with 9 bases between. Germline lookup yields CDR1 MNHEY and CDR2 SVGAGI. The CDR3 region is CASSYSALSEQFF. The CDR3 DNA sequence: TGTGCCAGCAGTTACTCAGCTCTCTCTGAGCAGTTCTTC.

This clonotype was seen many times. The V call is TRBV7-2, the J call TRBJ2-1; D is ambiguous. Trimming took 10 bases from V and 9 from J, leaving 16 bases between them. This CDR3 has 12 residues. The germline gives CDR1 SGHTA, CDR2 FQGNSA. Here the CDR3 reads CATHLDMGEQFF. CDR3 coding DNA: TGTGCCACCCATCTTGATATGGGTGAGCAGTTCTTC.

The chain combines TRBV6-6 with TRBJ2-1, with 11 bases matching TRBD2. The CDR3 loop spans 15 amino acids. J gave up 4 bases and V 7 bases, and 6 bases lay outside the gene matches. CDR1 and CDR2 (germline): MNHNY, SVGAGI (reference sequence). The CDR3 loop reads CASTLAGGLYNEQFF. CDR3 nucleotide sequence: TGTGCCAGCACTTTAGCGGGAGGGTTGTACAATGAGCAGTTCTTC.

V gene TRBV14 combines with J gene TRBJ2-1; TRBD2 matches at 10 bases. CDR1 and CDR2 (germline): SGHDN, FVKESK. V was clipped by 2 bases and J by 0 bases; unmatched bases: 7. CDR3 length: 18 residues. The CDR3 sequence: CASSQYHLAGVSYNEQFF. The DNA of the CDR3 is TGTGCCAGCAGCCAATACCACCTAGCGGGAGTCTCCTACAATGAGCAGTTCTTC.

V and J are TRBV5-1 and TRBJ2-1; D is possibly TRBD1 (6 bases). The V end lost 2 bases, the J end lost 5 bases, and 11 bases lay between the germline ends. Germline assignment: CDR1 SGHRS and CDR2 YFSETQ. This CDR3 comprises 14 residues. The DNA of the CDR3 is TGCGCCAGCAGCTTTATATGGGGGCACAATGAGCAGTTCTTC. Protein product: CASSFIWGHNEQFF. The whole variable domain, filled in from reference TRBV5-1 and TRBJ2-1, reads KAGVTQTPRYLIKTRGQQVTLSCSPISGHRSVSWYQQTPGQGLQFLFEYFSETQRNKGNFPGRFSGRQFSNSRSEMNVSTLELGDSALYLCASSFIWGHNEQFFGPGTRLTVL.

This clonotype was counted only a few times. The junction departs from germline at one end; a sequencing error may be responsible. The rearrangement uses TRBV4-1 and TRBJ1-5; 7 bases align to TRBD1. CDR3 length: 16 residues. Germline CDR1 is MGHRA and CDR2 is YSYEKL. The CDR3 sequence is CASSQVKGGYHQPQHF. The CDR3 DNA follows: TGCGCCAGCAGTCAAGTAAAAGGGGGCTACCATCAGCCCCAGCATTTT.

As regards this clonotype: It is unclear where the CDR3 begins or ends on the DNA, so no DNA is shown, and the CDR3 is as TCRdb lists it. The chain recombines TRBV7-9 with TRBJ1-4; TRBD1 is the table's D call, not checked against the DNA. The CDR3 has 15 residues if both end residues are counted. Germline V lookup: CDR1 SEHNR, CDR2 FQNEAQ (reference sequence). CDR3 sequence: CASTPYTFGDEKLFF.

The chain recombines TRBV6-5 with TRBJ2-1; D remains ambiguous. The CDR3 loop spans 13 amino acids. Trimming removed 2 bases at V and 10 bases at J, with 12 bases between. In germline, CDR1 is MNHEY, CDR2 SVGAGI. The CDR3 bases are TGTGCCAGCAGTTACGCCAAATGGAGAGAGCAGTTCTTC. Protein sequence: CASSYAKWREQFF.

A few counts support this clonotype. This chain uses TRBV28 with TRBJ1-2; tentative D call: TRBD1 (6 bases). The CDR3 loop spans 14 amino acids. Per germline, CDR1 MDHEN and CDR2 SYDVKM. With 5 bases removed from V and 7 bases from J, the gap between germline ends came to 17 bases. In DNA form, the CDR3 reads TGTGCCAGCAGTCTTCAGACTACGGGGGCTGGCTACACCTTC. This translates into CASSLQTTGAGYTF.

This clonotype has only a few counts. The J gene is TRBJ1-2, the V gene TRBV7-2; 9 bases agree with TRBD1. CDR3 length: 15 amino acids. The trim removed 3 bases at V and 8 bases at J, leaving 10 bases unmatched. Germline V gives CDR1 SGHTA, CDR2 FQGNSA. The CDR3 loop reads CASSFRVGQGKGYTF. The DNA of the CDR3 is TGTGCCAGCAGCTTCCGGGTGGGACAGGGTAAAGGCTACACCTTC. Based on the CDR3 plus reference TRBV7-2 and TRBJ1-2, the full variable domain is GAGVSQSPSNKVTEKGKDVELRCDPISGHTALYWYRQSLGQGLEFLIYFQGNSAPDKSGLPSDRFSAERTGGSVSTLTIQRTQQEDSAVYLCASSFRVGQGKGYTFGSGTRLTVV.

The chain combines TRBV20-1 with TRBJ2-5; D unresolved. The CDR3 totals 14 residues. Trimming cost V 0 bases and J 9 bases, with 17 bases left between them. Germline loops: CDR1 DFQATT, CDR2 SNEGSKA (reference sequence). The CDR3 loop is CSARDMKSAGAQYF. CDR3 coding DNA: TGCAGTGCTAGAGATATGAAGTCCGCTGGGGCCCAGTACTTC.